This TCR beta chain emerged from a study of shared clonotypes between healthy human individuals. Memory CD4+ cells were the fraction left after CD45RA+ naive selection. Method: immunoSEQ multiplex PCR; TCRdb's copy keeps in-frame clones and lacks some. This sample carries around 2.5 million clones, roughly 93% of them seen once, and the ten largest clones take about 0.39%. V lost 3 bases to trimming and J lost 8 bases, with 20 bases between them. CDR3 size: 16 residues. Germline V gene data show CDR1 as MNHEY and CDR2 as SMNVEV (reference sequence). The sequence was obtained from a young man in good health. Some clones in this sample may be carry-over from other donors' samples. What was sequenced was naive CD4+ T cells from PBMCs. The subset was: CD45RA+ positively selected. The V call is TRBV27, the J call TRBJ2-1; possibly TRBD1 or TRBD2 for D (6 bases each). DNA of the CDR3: TGTGCCAGCAGTTTCTATCCTAGCTTGGGGGGCGATGAGCAGTTCTTC. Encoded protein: CASSFYPSLGGDEQFF.